These T cell receptor beta chains were read from a single sample in a study of blood T cells in healthy people across ages. TCRdb reprocessed the 5' RACE reads via MiXCR and lists one record per CDR3 protein. The repertoire holds around 1,000,000 distinct CDR3 sequences, with 25% as singletons. The same data also contributed to another study, on T cells of mothers and their children.

Sequenced sample: blood. All receptors come from a girl under 10 years old in good health. Each CDR3 is given with its conserved first and last residue. The D gene is left open where the match is weak. Clone size, where shown, is once, few, many, or a class for clones that have expanded.

clone_size,v_call,d_call,j_call,cdr3_aa
-,TRBV20-1,TRBD2,TRBJ2-4,CSAPSGAGNIQYF
many,TRBV9,-,TRBJ1-1,CASSVDGSTEAFF
-,TRBV9,-,TRBJ2-6,CASSVGRVSGANVLTF
-,TRBV6-2/TRBV6-3,-,TRBJ1-1,CASRERIPNTEAFF
-,TRBV6-5,TRBD1,TRBJ2-5,CASRYRDSSYEQYF
-,TRBV20-1,TRBD1,TRBJ1-5,CSAGIGTGMASNQPQHF
-,TRBV4-3,-,TRBJ1-5,CASSQDYGSYTGQPQHF
few,TRBV20-1,-,TRBJ2-7,CSAREVGGDNSYEQYF
many,TRBV9,-,TRBJ1-3,CASSSSISGNTIYF
few,TRBV20-1,TRBD2,TRBJ2-3,CSARAYLRTSGTIDTQYF
few,TRBV20-1,TRBD1,TRBJ1-4,CSAGQTGRDEKLFF
few,TRBV6-6,-,TRBJ2-5,CASSYSVVETQYF
-,TRBV9,-,TRBJ2-3,CASSVEGGANTDTQYF
many,TRBV20-1,-,TRBJ1-1,CSVGRVSGEAFF
-,TRBV9,TRBD2,TRBJ2-1,CASSGREANEQFF
few,TRBV7-9,-,TRBJ1-1,CASSLAPYPEAFF
-,TRBV28,-,TRBJ2-1,CASWGQTYNEQFF
once,TRBV11-2,-,TRBJ2-6,CASSFGYGANVLTF
-,TRBV12-3/TRBV12-4,TRBD2,TRBJ2-7,CASSFGGSSYEQHF
few,TRBV12-3/TRBV12-4,-,TRBJ2-2,CASSFRYGAGNTGELFF